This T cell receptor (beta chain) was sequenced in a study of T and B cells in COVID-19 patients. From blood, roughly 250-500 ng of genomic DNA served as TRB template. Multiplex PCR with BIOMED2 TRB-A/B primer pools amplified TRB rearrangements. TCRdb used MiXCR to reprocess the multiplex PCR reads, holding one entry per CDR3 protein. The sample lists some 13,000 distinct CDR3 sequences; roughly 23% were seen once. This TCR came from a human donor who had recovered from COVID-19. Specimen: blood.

The DNA for the CDR3 is TGTGCCAGCAGTGACTCGACAGGGGATAATTCACCCCTCCACTTT. Translating gives CASSDSTGDNSPLHF. The rearrangement joins TRBV6-4 to TRBJ1-6, with TRBD1 identical over 8 bases. The J segment lost 5 bases and the V segment lost 0 bases, leaving 0 bases of the junction unmatched. Looked up from germline, CDR1 is MRHNA and CDR2 is SNTAGT. The CDR3 covers 15 residues.